The clone carrying this T cell receptor beta chain was found many times. Time point defined: persistent/refractory GD, antithyroid drugs over 5 years with positive TRAb. PBMCs were the source of the RNA used for TCR sequencing. V lost 3 bases to trimming and J lost 1 base, with 9 bases between them. The CDR3 totals 14 residues. Per germline, CDR1 MNHNS and CDR2 SASEGT. Researchers made TCR beta libraries by using iRepertoire HTBI primers and running Arm-PCR on CDR3 regions. Under the authors' procedure: Spanning all samples, the identified segments comprised around 62 TRBV and over 13 TRBJ. TCRdb fed the multiplex PCR reads into MiXCR, producing one record per CDR3 protein. TCRdb's processing, not the study's, gives the V and J calls here. The sample shows around 460,000 distinct CDR3 sequences, 20% to 25% of them seen only once. These data are taken from a study of regulatory T cells in long-lasting Graves disease.

The source material was peripheral blood mononuclear cells (PBMCs), sampled when the disease was refractory, from a patient treated with antithyroid drugs. This chain connects TRBV6-1 to TRBJ1-1; D is unclear. This TCR was sampled from a female donor with Graves disease. CDR3 protein: CASSDMGPNTEAFF. CDR3 DNA: TGTGCCAGCAGTGATATGGGCCCGAACACTGAAGCTTTCTTT.